These 29 T cell receptor beta chains share one sample of origin, sequenced in a study of vaccination effects on CD4 cells after COVID-19. Antigen-specific CD4+ T cells were expanded (with viral peptide pools) by the ViraFEST assay ahead of sequencing. The culture ran for less than 12 days, and then CD4+ T cells were isolated. PCR confirmed that the person was infected with SARS-CoV-2 between March and December 2020. For these TCRs, the target antigens are not known. Data came from immunoSEQ multiplex PCR; TCRdb stores just in-frame clones and leaves some out. The table lists tens of thousands of clones, more than 65% of them singletons, with 5% to 6% in the top ten. Material: CD4+ T cells from PBMCs cultured with HIV peptides, obtained before COVID-19 vaccination. Documented subset: HIV-1 Nef peptide pool negative control/reference culture. The receptors were sampled from a human donor who had a prior SARS-CoV-2 infection.

This clone was seen more than once but under ten times. The V gene is TRBV12-5, the J gene TRBJ2-1; 12 bases match TRBD2. Germline V CDR1 and CDR2: LGHNT, FRNRAP. The J segment lost 7 bases and the V segment lost 0 bases, leaving 7 bases of the junction unmatched. The CDR3 contains 17 residues. CDR3 residues: CASGLVLLAGGHNEQFF. Written as DNA, the CDR3 is TGTGCTAGTGGTTTGGTACTCCTAGCGGGGGGGCATAATGAGCAGTTCTTC.

CDR3 loop: CASSLSWSSYEQYF. The CDR3 region has the DNA TGTGCCAGCAGCTTATCTTGGTCGTCCTACGAGCAGTACTTC. This chain joins TRBV11-1 and TRBJ2-7; no definite D call. Germline loops: CDR1 SGHAT, CDR2 FQDESV (reference sequence). Trimming cost V 2 bases and J 1 base, with 9 bases left between them. The CDR3 loop spans 14 amino acids.

The chain joins TRBV7-2 to TRBJ2-1; 8 bases match TRBD1. The CDR3 is 17 residues long. Germline values: CDR1 SGHTA, CDR2 FQGNSA. The ends lost 5 bases at V and 3 bases at J; junction bases unmatched: 12. The CDR3 region has the DNA TGTGCCAGCAGCCGTAGAGGTCAGGGGGCAAACTACAATGAGCAGTTCTTC. Encoded protein: CASSRRGQGANYNEQFF.

The V call is TRBV24-1, the J call TRBJ2-3; 11 bases map to TRBD2. There are 18 residues in the CDR3. Germline trimming cut 2 bases from V and 0 bases from J; bases unmatched to any gene: 6. Germline V gives CDR1 KGHDR, CDR2 SFDVKD. The CDR3 here is CATSDSGTSGLSTDTQYF. The DNA for the CDR3 is TGTGCCACCAGTGATTCCGGGACTAGCGGATTAAGCACAGATACGCAGTATTTT.

The genes are TRBV9 and TRBJ2-2; D could derive from TRBD1 or TRBD2 (5 bases each). Trimming took 0 bases from V and 6 from J, leaving 9 bases between them. CDR1 is SGDLS and CDR2 is YYNGEE in the germline V gene. This CDR3 is 14 amino acids long. For the CDR3, the DNA is TGTGCCAGCAGCGTAGCCGGGGCATCCGGGGAGCTGTTTTTT. It specifies CASSVAGASGELFF.

The CDR3 DNA is TGTGCCAGCAGCTCGCGGACAGGAGAGCAGTTCTTC. Protein sequence: CASSSRTGEQFF. The J gene is TRBJ2-1, the V gene TRBV7-2; the match to TRBD1 covers 7 bases. From germline, CDR1 is SGHTA and CDR2 FQGNSA. Trimming at V came to 4 bases and at J to 10 bases, leaving 4 bases not matched to a gene. This CDR3 has 12 amino acids. Combining the CDR3 with reference TRBV7-2 and TRBJ2-1 gives the whole variable domain GAGVSQSPSNKVTEKGKDVELRCDPISGHTALYWYRQSLGQGLEFLIYFQGNSAPDKSGLPSDRFSAERTGGSVSTLTIQRTQQEDSAVYLCASSSRTGEQFFGPGTRLTVL.

The gene calls are TRBV9 and TRBJ2-7, with a tentative D call TRBD1 (7 bases). The V end was cut by 2 bases, the J end by 3 bases, with 15 bases between. Germline CDR1 and CDR2: SGDLS and YYNGEE. This CDR3 comprises 15 residues. CDR3 coding DNA: TGTGCCAGCAGCGTCGGGGCGGGACAGTACTACGAGCAGTACTTC. It yields the protein CASSVGAGQYYEQYF.

V usage is TRBV2 and J usage is TRBJ2-2, with D maybe TRBD2 (6 bases). V gave up 6 bases and J gave up 0 bases, with 14 bases separating them. The length of the CDR3 is 16 residues. Germline loops: CDR1 SNHLY, CDR2 FYNNEI. The CDR3 spells CASSLSGGSNTGELFF. CDR3 DNA: TGTGCCAGCAGCCTGAGTGGAGGGTCGAACACCGGGGAGCTGTTTTTT.

V is TRBV29-1 and J is TRBJ1-4; D is unclear. There are 11 residues in the CDR3. Trimming removed 3 bases at V and 10 bases at J, with 9 bases between. Looked up from germline, CDR1 is SQVTM and CDR2 is ANQGSEA. In DNA, the CDR3 is TGCAGCGTTGATTTACGGGGAAAACTGTTTTTT. Its protein product is CSVDLRGKLFF.

This rearrangement joins TRBV6-6 to TRBJ2-6, with TRBD1 as a possible D gene (6 bases). CDR1 MNHNY and CDR2 SVGAGI come from the germline V gene (reference sequence). Trimming removed 5 bases at V and 0 bases at J, with 17 bases between. The CDR3 has 18 amino acids. The CDR3 DNA reads as TGTGCCAGCAGTCCCCGGACAGAATACCGCTCTGGGGCCAACGTCCTGACTTTC. Translated: CASSPRTEYRSGANVLTF.

The chain links TRBV2 to TRBJ1-5, with no clear D. Per the germline V gene, CDR1 is SNHLY and CDR2 is FYNNEI. Trimming left V 6 bases short and J 1 base short, with 10 bases between. This CDR3 is 14 amino acids long. As DNA, the CDR3 is TGTGCCAGCAGGGACGGCCTGAGCAATCAGCCCCAGCATTTT. Amino acids: CASRDGLSNQPQHF.

This chain uses TRBV19 with TRBJ2-6; D uncertain. Trimming removed 8 bases at V and 3 bases at J, with 14 bases between. CDR1 and CDR2 from the germline V gene are LNHDA and SQIVND (reference sequence). The CDR3 length is 15 residues. The CDR3 bases are TGTGCCAGTCGAACGTCTGGCTTTGGGGCCAACGTCCTGACTTTC. Translation gives CASRTSGFGANVLTF.

The genes are TRBV2 and TRBJ1-2; 8 nucleotides match TRBD1. CDR3 length equals 17 residues. Germline V gene sequence: CDR1 SNHLY, CDR2 FYNNEI. The V gene end was trimmed by 0 bases and the J gene end by 4 bases; junction bases not matched to a gene: 10. The CDR3 DNA follows: TGTGCCAGCAGTGAAGCGGAGTCGGACAGGGACTTCTATGGCTACACCTTC. Translation: CASSEAESDRDFYGYTF.

V and J are TRBV4-2 and TRBJ2-1; the match to TRBD2 covers 10 bases. Germline CDR1 reads LGHNA; CDR2 reads YNFKEQ. CDR3 length: 16 residues. V shed 7 bases, J shed 2 bases, and the junction held 8 bases outside the gene matches. The CDR3 DNA reads TGTGCCAGCAACCGGGTAGCGGGGGGACCCTACAATGAGCAGTTCTTC. Its protein is CASNRVAGGPYNEQFF.

This clone was picked up a small number of times. This chain links TRBV5-1 with TRBJ1-1; 8 positions match TRBD1. The CDR3 runs to 13 residues. V dropped 7 bases and J dropped 3; count of bases not matched to a gene: 5. CDR1 SGHRS and CDR2 YFSETQ come from the germline V gene. The CDR3 bases are TGCGCCAGCGTACAGGGGGGGGACACTGAAGCTTTCTTT. Its protein is CASVQGGDTEAFF.

This chain links TRBV10-3 with TRBJ2-1, with 14 positions matching TRBD2. Trimming removed 7 bases from V and 6 bases from J; junction bases left unmatched: 2. The CDR3 spans 14 residues. Germline values: CDR1 ENHRY, CDR2 SYGVKD. Written as DNA, the CDR3 is TGTGCCATCATGACTAGCGGGGGGGCCAATGAGCAGTTCTTC. It translates to CAIMTSGGANEQFF.

This clone was seen a few times. The V and J genes are TRBV7-9 and TRBJ1-2; D gene ambiguous. This CDR3 is 13 amino acids long. V lost 5 bases and J lost 0, with 7 bases in between. Germline V gene data show CDR1 as SEHNR and CDR2 as FQNEAQ (reference sequence). The CDR3 sequence: CASSDRTNYGYTF. The CDR3 DNA follows: TGTGCCAGCAGCGATAGGACTAACTATGGCTACACCTTC. The variable domain in full, with the rest retrieved from reference TRBV7-9 and TRBJ1-2, is DTGVSQNPRHKITKRGQNVTFRCDPISEHNRLYWYRQTLGQGPEFLTYFQNEAQLEKSRLLSDRFSAERPKGSFSTLEIQRTEQGDSAMYLCASSDRTNYGYTFGSGTRLTVV.

The chain uses TRBV7-8 and TRBJ1-5, with D perhaps matching TRBD1 (6 bases). Germline V gene lookup returns CDR1 SGHVS and CDR2 FQNEAQ. V lost 0 bases, J lost 6 bases, and 18 bases lay in between. The CDR3 totals 17 residues. The DNA of the CDR3 is TGTGCCAGCAGCTTAGCGTTCGGGGGGCAAATCTCTCAGCCCCAGCATTTT. Its protein is CASSLAFGGQISQPQHF.

V and J are TRBV25-1 and TRBJ2-5; 7 bases line up with TRBD1. The junction had 10 bases not matched to a gene; V was cut back by 5 bases and J by 4 bases. CDR1 and CDR2 from the germline V gene are MGHDK and SYGVNS. The CDR3 has 15 residues. In nucleotides, the CDR3 is TGTGCCAGCAGTCCACTACAGGGGAGAATAGAGACCCAGTACTTC. Protein sequence: CASSPLQGRIETQYF.

This clone was seen a handful of times. The chain links TRBV18 to TRBJ1-5, with D uncertain. The CDR3 sequence is 12 residues long. Germline V gene data show CDR1 as KGHSH and CDR2 as LQKENI. Trimming pared 2 bases from V and 9 bases from J, leaving 8 bases between. The CDR3 loop reads CASSPFDGPQHF. The CDR3 bases are TGTGCCAGCTCACCATTTGACGGGCCCCAGCATTTT.

The rearrangement uses TRBV4-2 and TRBJ2-1, with D unclear. CDR1 and CDR2 (germline): LGHNA, YNFKEQ. The V gene lost 0 bases and the J gene lost 7 bases, with 19 bases spanning the gap. The CDR3 runs 17 residues. The CDR3 DNA is TGTGCCAGCAGCCAAGAATCGGTTAGGGTAGGACGGAATGAGCAGTTCTTC. Its translation: CASSQESVRVGRNEQFF.

In its sample, this clone was seen once. Here the CDR3 DNA reads TGCGCCAGCAGCTTGGGGGGCGCCGACGGGTCCAAAAACATTCAGTACTTC. This sequence encodes CASSLGGADGSKNIQYF. The chain has TRBV5-1 and TRBJ2-4; a weak D match, TRBD1 (5 bases). The V gene lost 0 bases and the J gene lost 2 bases, with 15 bases spanning the gap. Germline loops: CDR1 SGHRS, CDR2 YFSETQ. The CDR3 covers 17 residues.

The V call is TRBV27, the J call TRBJ1-2; D is possibly TRBD1 (5 bases). CDR1 MNHEY and CDR2 SMNVEV come from the germline V gene (reference sequence). V dropped 3 bases and J dropped 2 bases, with 13 bases sitting between them. This CDR3 is built from 15 residues. This chain's CDR3 is CASSFQPGYNYGYTF. The CDR3 nucleotides are TGTGCCAGCAGTTTCCAACCAGGGTACAACTATGGCTACACCTTC.

V usage is TRBV7-6 and J usage is TRBJ1-4, with TRBD1 matching 8 bases. Germline CDR1 and CDR2: SGHVS and FNYEAQ. V lost 6 bases and J lost 4; bases outside the gene matches: 13. There are 17 residues in the CDR3. The CDR3 DNA sequence: TGTGCCAGCAGTTACCATCAGGGGGCCGCCGGTAATGAAAAACTGTTTTTT. Translated: CASSYHQGAAGNEKLFF.

The chain has TRBV2 and TRBJ2-7; 8 bases agree with TRBD2. Per germline, CDR1 SNHLY and CDR2 FYNNEI. This CDR3 has 18 amino acids. The ends lost 6 bases at V and 3 bases at J; junction bases unmatched: 19. The CDR3 nucleotides are TGTGCCAGCAGCCGTGGTTGGCAGCGACTAGCGTCGGGCTACGAGCAGTACTTC. Translating gives CASSRGWQRLASGYEQYF.

This clone was counted a few times. V usage is TRBV5-8 and J usage is TRBJ2-1, with TRBD2 matching 14 bases. The CDR3 is 18 residues long. After removal of 0 bases from V and 4 bases from J, the junction contained 6 bases not matched to a gene. Germline V gene lookup returns CDR1 SGHTS and CDR2 YDEGEE. The chain's CDR3 is CASSLVGLAGDLYNEQFF. The CDR3 DNA sequence: TGTGCCAGCAGCTTGGTGGGACTAGCGGGGGACCTTTACAATGAGCAGTTCTTC.

The V call is TRBV5-4, the J call TRBJ2-5; D may be TRBD1 (5 bases). This CDR3 spans 14 amino acids. The germline V gene has CDR1 SGHNT and CDR2 YYREEE (reference sequence). Trimming left V 0 bases short and J 5 bases short, with 11 bases between. This CDR3 is CASSLVQAPETQYF. DNA of the CDR3: TGTGCCAGCAGCTTGGTACAGGCCCCGGAGACCCAGTACTTC.

This clone was found a few times. The chain links TRBV7-8 to TRBJ1-2, with no clear D. The germline CDR1 and CDR2 sequences are SGHVS and FQNEAQ. The V and J ends lost 11 bases and 2 bases respectively, with 12 bases between them. The CDR3 consists of 12 residues. The CDR3 loop reads CASAPSNYGYTF. CDR3 sequence (DNA): TGTGCCTCCGCCCCCTCCAACTATGGCTACACCTTC.

This clone was detected a few times. The junction shows a germline mismatch at one end, possibly a read error. The chain combines TRBV5-4 with TRBJ2-7; D remains ambiguous. CDR3 size: 12 residues. Germline CDR1 SGHNT, CDR2 YYREEE (reference sequence). The CDR3 coding sequence is TGTGCCAGCAGCTTTTCCTCAAGACGTTGGGACTTC. Amino acid sequence: CASSFSSRRWDF.